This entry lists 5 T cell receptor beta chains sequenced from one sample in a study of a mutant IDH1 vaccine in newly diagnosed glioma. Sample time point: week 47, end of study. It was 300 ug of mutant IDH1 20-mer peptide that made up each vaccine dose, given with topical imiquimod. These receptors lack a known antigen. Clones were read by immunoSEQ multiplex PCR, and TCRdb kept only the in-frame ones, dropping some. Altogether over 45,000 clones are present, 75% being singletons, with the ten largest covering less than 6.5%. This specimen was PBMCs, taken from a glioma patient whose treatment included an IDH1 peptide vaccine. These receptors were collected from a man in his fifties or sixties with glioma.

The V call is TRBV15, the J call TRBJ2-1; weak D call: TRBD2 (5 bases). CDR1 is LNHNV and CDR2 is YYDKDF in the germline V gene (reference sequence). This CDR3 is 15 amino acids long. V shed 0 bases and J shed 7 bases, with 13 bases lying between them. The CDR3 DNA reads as TGTGCCACCAGCAGAGATATCGGGGTCGGGAATGAGCAGTTCTTC. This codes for CATSRDIGVGNEQFF.

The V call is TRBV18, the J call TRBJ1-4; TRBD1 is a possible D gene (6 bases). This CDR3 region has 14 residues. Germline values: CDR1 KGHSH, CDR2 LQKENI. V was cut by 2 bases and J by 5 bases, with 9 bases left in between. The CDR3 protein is CASSPNRENEKLFF. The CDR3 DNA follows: TGTGCCAGCTCACCAAACAGGGAGAATGAAAAACTGTTTTTT.

The CDR3 loop is CASSIFASQFSGNTIYF. DNA for the CDR3: TGTGCCAGTAGTATCTTCGCATCACAGTTCTCTGGAAACACCATATATTTT. This chain links TRBV19 with TRBJ1-3; D is ambiguous. This CDR3 is 17 amino acids long. The germline CDR1 and CDR2 sequences are LNHDA and SQIVND (reference sequence). The germline V and J ends were trimmed by 3 bases and 0 bases, with 15 bases remaining between them.

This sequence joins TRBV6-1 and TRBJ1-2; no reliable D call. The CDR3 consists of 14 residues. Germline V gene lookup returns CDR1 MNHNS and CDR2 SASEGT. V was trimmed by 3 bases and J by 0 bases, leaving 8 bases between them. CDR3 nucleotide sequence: TGTGCCAGCAGTGACGGAACAGCTAACTATGGCTACACCTTC. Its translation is CASSDGTANYGYTF.

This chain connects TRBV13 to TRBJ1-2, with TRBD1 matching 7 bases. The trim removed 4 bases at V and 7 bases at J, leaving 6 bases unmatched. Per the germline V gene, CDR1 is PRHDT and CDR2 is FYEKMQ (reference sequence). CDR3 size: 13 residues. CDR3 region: CASSSTGSGGYTF. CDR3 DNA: TGTGCCAGCAGCTCGACAGGGTCTGGTGGCTACACCTTC. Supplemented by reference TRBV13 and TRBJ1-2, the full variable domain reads AAGVIQSPRHLIKEKRETATLKCYPIPRHDTVYWYQQGPGQDPQFLISFYEKMQSDKGSIPDRFSAQQFSDYHSELNMSSLELGDSALYFCASSSTGSGGYTFGSGTRLTVV.